What follows is one T cell receptor (beta chain) and its context. This sample was included in a study of T cell clusters in autoimmune cytopenias. Each sample's input was roughly 270 ng genomic DNA, some 38,000 genome equivalents. TRB was amplified by touch-down multiplex PCR, primer pools A and B combined. Reanalyzing the multiplex PCR reads, TCRdb keeps one entry per CDR3 protein, without DNA. The sample has 9,000 to 13,000 distinct CDR3 sequences. The CDR3 extends over 14 amino acids. Germline CDR1 MNHEY, CDR2 SMNVEV (reference sequence). These data were also filed under a second study, of T cell repertoires in aging, cancer and after chemotherapy.

The origin of this receptor is a human donor in good health. Sequencing was carried out using peripheral blood. This sequence joins TRBV27 and TRBJ2-7; TCRdb lists TRBD1, though no DNA is available to test this call. This CDR3 reads CASSSRDNSYEQYF.